Presented here are 9 T cell receptor beta chains from one specimen sequenced in a study of CD8+ T cells in alopecia areata. Treatment given: oral pan-JAK inhibitor, 5-10 mg twice daily. cDNA prepared by RNA extraction and subsequent reverse transcription served as the template for sequencing. Clones were sequenced by immunoSEQ multiplex PCR, and TCRdb holds only the in-frame ones, with some missing. The sample records 250,000 to 350,000 clones, about 62% being singletons. This sample comprised CD4+ T cells sorted from blood, obtained between weeks 51 and 54, from a patient treated with tofacitinib. The source of these receptors is a human donor with alopecia areata.

The V gene is TRBV7-6, the J gene TRBJ2-7; D possibly corresponds to TRBD1 (5 bases). Trimming removed 2 bases from V and 5 bases from J, with 10 bases in between. The V gene's germline CDR1 is SGHVS and CDR2 FNYEAQ. The CDR3 extends over 13 amino acids. The CDR3 protein is CASSLQGAHEQYF. CDR3 DNA: TGTGCCAGCAGCTTACAGGGCGCCCACGAGCAGTACTTC.

V is TRBV4-2 and J is TRBJ2-3; 11 bases are shared with TRBD2. The ends lost 1 base at V and 4 bases at J; junction bases unmatched: 7. CDR3 length equals 17 residues. Per germline, CDR1 LGHNA and CDR2 YNFKEQ. The CDR3 protein is CASSQAGLAGGADTQYF. CDR3 DNA: TGTGCCAGCAGCCAAGCGGGGCTAGCGGGGGGAGCAGATACGCAGTATTTT.

Only a few counts were recorded for this clone. The chain recombines TRBV4-3 with TRBJ2-2, with D possibly matching TRBD2 (6 bases). In germline, CDR1 is LGHNA, CDR2 YSLEER. The V end lost 2 bases, the J end lost 5 bases, and 12 bases lay between the germline ends. The CDR3 has 15 amino acids. The CDR3 loop is CASSQLGGLTGELFF. The CDR3 coding sequence is TGCGCCAGCAGCCAATTGGGGGGATTGACCGGGGAGCTGTTTTTT.

With respect to this clone: Other DNA sequences in this specimen translate into the identical CDR3. This chain connects TRBV30 to TRBJ2-2; D remains ambiguous. Germline lookup yields CDR1 GTSNPN and CDR2 SVGIG (reference sequence). V gave up 3 bases and J gave up 5 bases, with 4 bases separating them. The CDR3 contains 11 residues. CDR3 DNA: TGTGCCTGGAGATGGACCGGGGAGCTGTTTTTT. As protein: CAWRWTGELFF. Variable domain in full (rest from reference TRBV30 and TRBJ2-2): SQTIHQWPATLVQPVGSPLSLECTVEGTSNPNLYWYRQAAGRGLQLLFYSVGIGQISSEVPQNLSASRPQDRQFILSSKKLLLSDSGFYLCAWRWTGELFFGEGSRLTVL.

This chain links TRBV11-2 with TRBJ2-5, with TRBD1 identical over 8 bases. V dropped 2 bases and J dropped 5; count of bases not matched to a gene: 4. The CDR3 extends over 14 amino acids. Germline CDR1 is SGHAT and CDR2 is FQNNGV. The CDR3 coding sequence is TGTGCCAGCAGCTTACAGGGGGCCGGGGAGACCCAGTACTTC. Residues: CASSLQGAGETQYF.

This clone has only a few counts. CDR3 DNA: TGTGCCAGCAGCTTAGATTTTTGGACGGGGAACACCGGGGAGCTGTTTTTT. It encodes CASSLDFWTGNTGELFF. The chain is built from TRBV11-2 and TRBJ2-2, with no clear D. The ends were cut back, 0 bases at V and 1 base at J, with 12 bases in the middle. The germline gives CDR1 SGHAT, CDR2 FQNNGV. The length of the CDR3 is 17 residues.

The chain employs TRBV27 and TRBJ1-6; unclear D gene. The CDR3 has 12 amino acids. The germline V and J ends were trimmed by 7 bases and 8 bases, with 9 bases remaining between them. CDR1 and CDR2 from the germline V gene are MNHEY and SMNVEV (reference sequence). The CDR3 sequence is CASTRADSPLHF. The CDR3 region has the DNA TGTGCCAGCACCCGAGCGGATTCACCCCTCCACTTT.

The chain uses TRBV7-2 and TRBJ2-7, with 13 bases fitting TRBD2. The CDR3 length is 16 residues. Germline assignment: CDR1 SGHTA and CDR2 FQGNSA. The junction had 3 bases not matched to a gene; V was cut back by 2 bases and J by 2 bases. DNA of the CDR3: TGTGCCAGCAGCTTAACCGGGACTAGCGGGACCTACGAGCAGTACTTC. It codes for CASSLTGTSGTYEQYF.

In this sample, this clone turned up many times. This chain joins TRBV5-5 and TRBJ2-3; D is undetermined. Germline CDR1 SGHKS, CDR2 YYEKEE (reference sequence). The V end lost 1 base, the J end lost 1 base, and 16 bases lay between the germline ends. The CDR3 consists of 17 residues. Written as DNA, the CDR3 is TGTGCCAGCAGCTTGCCTTCTACACAGTCGCGCACAGATACGCAGTATTTT. Its protein product is CASSLPSTQSRTDTQYF.